The 25 T cell receptor beta chains reported below all come from one sample, sequenced in a study of T cell responses to AZD1222 COVID-19 vaccine. Method: immunoSEQ multiplex PCR; TCRdb's copy keeps in-frame clones and lacks some. The sample holds some 170,000 clones, around 89% seen once. The sample consisted of peripheral blood, taken 28 days after the second dose of the MenACWY control vaccine. The receptors here all came from an adult who received the MenACWY meningococcal vaccine as a control.

The chain joins TRBV24-1 to TRBJ2-1, with TRBD2 matching over 12 bases. The CDR3 is made up of 16 amino acids. The J segment lost 9 bases and the V segment lost 0 bases, leaving 5 bases of the junction unmatched. Germline V gives CDR1 KGHDR, CDR2 SFDVKD. This CDR3 reads CATSDLGTSGLGEQFF. The CDR3 DNA reads TGTGCCACCAGTGATTTGGGGACTAGCGGGTTGGGTGAGCAGTTCTTC.

The chain uses TRBV14 and TRBJ2-7; D unresolved. The CDR3 is made up of 12 amino acids. V lost 5 bases and J lost 0, with 5 bases in between. Germline V gene lookup returns CDR1 SGHDN and CDR2 FVKESK. In DNA form, the CDR3 reads TGTGCCAGCAGCATCCGCTCCTACGAGCAGTACTTC. Protein sequence: CASSIRSYEQYF.

The chain uses TRBV30 and TRBJ1-1, with D hard to call. CDR1 and CDR2 (germline): GTSNPN, SVGIG (reference sequence). The germline V and J ends were trimmed by 5 bases and 7 bases, with 14 bases remaining between them. The CDR3 totals 12 residues. The CDR3 here is CAWDQNSLEAFF. CDR3 sequence (DNA): TGTGCCTGGGATCAAAACAGCCTTGAAGCTTTCTTT.

The chain employs TRBV29-1 and TRBJ2-7; the match to TRBD1 covers 8 bases. The CDR3 length is 14 residues. The V gene's germline CDR1 is SQVTM and CDR2 ANQGSEA. V lost 5 bases, J lost 4 bases, and 10 bases stayed unmatched. This CDR3 is CSVTRQGKRYEQYF. The CDR3 DNA is TGCAGCGTTACTAGACAGGGGAAAAGGTACGAGCAGTACTTC.

The chain is built from TRBV7-9 and TRBJ1-2; 7 positions match TRBD1. Germline lookup yields CDR1 SEHNR and CDR2 FQNEAQ (reference sequence). This CDR3 is built from 16 residues. The V segment lost 5 bases and the J segment 5 bases; nucleotides outside the gene matches: 14. The CDR3 bases are TGTGCCAGCAGCCCTACGACTGGACAGGTATCATATGGCTACACCTTC. Translated, it gives CASSPTTGQVSYGYTF.

The chain combines TRBV9 with TRBJ1-1; no clear D. Germline CDR1 is SGDLS and CDR2 is YYNGEE. V lost 3 bases and J 5 bases, leaving 17 bases between the germline ends. The CDR3 has 15 residues. The CDR3 protein is CASSARASAGTEAFF. The CDR3 DNA reads as TGTGCCAGCAGCGCCCGGGCCTCGGCGGGGACTGAAGCTTTCTTT.

This clone has a handful of counts. This chain uses TRBV19 with TRBJ2-1; TRBD2 matches 12 bases. Germline V gene sequence: CDR1 LNHDA, CDR2 SQIVND (reference sequence). V dropped 0 bases and J dropped 3; count of bases not matched to a gene: 3. The CDR3 contains 17 residues. The CDR3 here is CASSIEGLAGYYNEQFF. CDR3 nucleotide sequence: TGTGCCAGTAGTATAGAAGGACTAGCGGGATACTACAATGAGCAGTTCTTC. The variable domain in full, with the rest retrieved from reference TRBV19 and TRBJ2-1, is DGGITQSPKYLFRKEGQNVTLSCEQNLNHDAMYWYRQDPGQGLRLIYYSQIVNDFQKGDIAEGYSVSREKKESFPLTVTSAQKNPTAFYLCASSIEGLAGYYNEQFFGPGTRLTVL.

This rearrangement joins TRBV7-9 to TRBJ2-2; D not resolved. The CDR3 contains 14 residues. V was trimmed by 6 bases and J by 5 bases, leaving 13 bases between them. Germline loops: CDR1 SEHNR, CDR2 FQNEAQ (reference sequence). As DNA, the CDR3 is TGTGCCAGCAGGCTAGGGTGGGGAACCGGGGAGCTGTTTTTT. It yields the protein CASRLGWGTGELFF.

This clone has a single count. The chain combines TRBV28 with TRBJ1-1; D not resolved. Germline V gene sequence: CDR1 MDHEN, CDR2 SYDVKM. The CDR3 is 13 residues long. Trimming shortened V by 10 bases and J by 3 bases, and 15 bases separated the two germline ends. For the CDR3, the DNA is TGTGCCACCCTGCATAAACTAGACACTGAAGCTTTCTTT. Translated: CATLHKLDTEAFF.

This clone was recorded a few times. This chain links TRBV13 with TRBJ2-7; TRBD2 matches at 7 bases. V lost 7 bases to trimming and J lost 2 bases; unmatched junction nucleotides: 8. There are 14 residues in the CDR3. In germline, CDR1 is PRHDT, CDR2 FYEKMQ (reference sequence). CDR3: CASKRGLPAYEQYF. The CDR3 DNA reads as TGTGCCAGCAAACGGGGACTACCGGCCTACGAGCAGTACTTC.

The V call is TRBV28, the J call TRBJ2-3, with a weak D call TRBD1 (6 bases). CDR1 is MDHEN and CDR2 is SYDVKM in the germline V gene. CDR3 size: 12 residues. The germline V and J ends were trimmed by 8 bases and 3 bases, with 9 bases remaining between them. The CDR3 sequence: CASQGSTDTQYF. CDR3 coding DNA: TGTGCCAGCCAGGGGTCAACAGATACGCAGTATTTT.

This chain links TRBV28 with TRBJ1-2; tentatively, D is TRBD1 (6 bases). CDR3 size: 15 residues. From germline, CDR1 is MDHEN and CDR2 SYDVKM. Trimming pared 5 bases from V and 4 bases from J, leaving 17 bases between. As DNA, the CDR3 is TGTGCCAGCAGTCCTCAGGGGCCGGAGCGCTATGGCTACACCTTC. Translating it yields CASSPQGPERYGYTF.

This rearrangement joins TRBV12-3 or TRBV12-4 to TRBJ1-2, with 7 bases that match TRBD1. V lost 10 bases to trimming and J lost 2 bases; unmatched junction nucleotides: 4. The CDR3 is 12 residues long. In nucleotides, the CDR3 is TGTGCCACCCAGGGACAGAACTATGGCTACACCTTC. Translated: CATQGQNYGYTF.

CDR3 in amino acids: CASSEFLTGTEAFF. The DNA for the CDR3 is TGTGCCAGCAGTGAATTTTTGACAGGGACTGAAGCTTTCTTT. The chain employs TRBV25-1 and TRBJ1-1; 7 bases line up with TRBD1. The CDR3 length is 14 residues. Losses at the gene ends were 1 base for V and 5 bases for J; bases not matched to a gene: 4. The germline CDR1 and CDR2 sequences are MGHDK and SYGVNS.

The V and J genes are TRBV5-5 and TRBJ1-2; no clear D. The CDR3 has 11 residues. The V end lost 2 bases, the J end lost 8 bases, and 7 bases lay between the germline ends. CDR1 and CDR2 from the germline V gene are SGHKS and YYEKEE (reference sequence). CDR3 residues: CASSFAGGYTF. The CDR3 nucleotides read TGTGCCAGCAGCTTCGCAGGCGGCTACACCTTC.

This chain connects TRBV28 to TRBJ1-5, with 9 positions matching TRBD1. With V trimmed by 6 bases and J by 3 bases, 3 bases remained unmatched. Germline assignment: CDR1 MDHEN and CDR2 SYDVKM. The CDR3 runs to 14 residues. CDR3: CASRGTGNNQPQHF. In DNA form, the CDR3 reads TGTGCCAGCAGGGGGACAGGGAACAATCAGCCCCAGCATTTT.

The V and J genes are TRBV28 and TRBJ1-2; no reliable D call. Per the germline V gene, CDR1 is MDHEN and CDR2 is SYDVKM. Trimming left V 6 bases short and J 5 bases short, with 13 bases between. The CDR3 is 13 residues long. CDR3 in DNA: TGTGCCAGCAGCCAGCTTATCCTTTATGGCTACACCTTC. Translation gives CASSQLILYGYTF.

The chain combines TRBV7-9 with TRBJ2-3; D is perhaps TRBD1 (6 bases). Germline CDR1 and CDR2: SEHNR and FQNEAQ (reference sequence). The V end was cut by 1 base, the J end by 1 base, with 15 bases between. This CDR3 region has 17 residues. The CDR3 coding sequence is TGTGCCAGCAGCTTAGGGGGGACATCTCCTCGCACAGATACGCAGTATTTT. Its translation is CASSLGGTSPRTDTQYF.

V and J are TRBV30 and TRBJ1-6, with 7 bases matching TRBD1. V dropped 2 bases and J dropped 16; count of bases not matched to a gene: 11. This CDR3 contains 13 residues. Germline V lookup: CDR1 GTSNPN, CDR2 SVGIG (reference sequence). The CDR3 bases are TGTGCCTGGAGTCCCCAGGAGGGGGCGCGTCTCCACTTT. Translation: CAWSPQEGARLHF.

The J gene is TRBJ2-7, the V gene TRBV5-6; D is perhaps TRBD1 (6 bases). Germline-derived CDR1 and CDR2 are SGHDT and YYEEEE. Trimming cost V 4 bases and J 6 bases, with 14 bases left between them. This CDR3 comprises 13 residues. CDR3 in DNA: TGTGCCAGCAGCCTACAGGGTATATCCGAGCAGTACTTC. Protein: CASSLQGISEQYF.

CDR3 bases: TGTGCCACCACCTTAGCGGGAGGTAACGAGCAGTACTTC. Amino acid sequence: CATTLAGGNEQYF. This chain connects TRBV10-3 to TRBJ2-7, with 10 bases aligning to TRBD2. With V trimmed by 10 bases and J by 5 bases, 8 bases remained unmatched. The CDR3 runs 13 residues. Germline CDR1 is ENHRY and CDR2 is SYGVKD.

The chain links TRBV10-3 to TRBJ1-2; no clear D gene. The CDR3 contains 11 residues. The germline V gene has CDR1 ENHRY and CDR2 SYGVKD. V lost 2 bases and J 9 bases, leaving 7 bases between the germline ends. CDR3 protein: CAISEGASYTF. CDR3 sequence (DNA): TGTGCCATCAGTGAGGGTGCAAGCTACACCTTC.

V and J are TRBV6-2 or TRBV6-3 and TRBJ1-1; D gene uncertain. CDR3 length: 16 amino acids. The V gene's germline CDR1 is MNHEY and CDR2 SVGEGT. V was shortened by 6 bases and J by 2 bases, with 19 bases between the two germline ends. CDR3 amino acids: CASSDPQTISNTEAFF. CDR3 bases: TGTGCCAGCAGCGACCCCCAGACCATCTCAAACACTGAAGCTTTCTTT.

The V gene is TRBV4-2, the J gene TRBJ1-2; D might be TRBD1 (5 bases). Trimming cost V 0 bases and J 8 bases, with 13 bases left between them. The CDR3 spans 14 residues. CDR1 is LGHNA, CDR2 YNFKEQ, per germline. The CDR3 DNA reads as TGTGCCAGCAGCCAAGATGGGGGAAGTGAAGGCTACACCTTC. As protein: CASSQDGGSEGYTF.

The gene calls are TRBV6-2 or TRBV6-3 and TRBJ1-6, with unresolved D. The CDR3 is made up of 15 amino acids. Germline values: CDR1 MNHEY, CDR2 SVGEGT. The ends were cut back, 5 bases at V and 11 bases at J, with 19 bases in the middle. The CDR3 here is CASSGVSALGTPLHF. The CDR3 DNA reads TGTGCCAGCAGTGGAGTGAGTGCCTTGGGGACACCCCTCCACTTT.